This T cell receptor beta chain originates from a study of OX40 agonist ivuxolimab in advanced cancers. General observations from the study: Specificity for antigen went undetermined in the expanded peripheral T cells.

As regards this clone: The target antigen is unknown.

Sequencing used immunoSEQ multiplex PCR; TCRdb keeps in-frame clones, though not all of them. Among 55,000 to 75,000 clones listed, approximately 86% were seen once. Sequences were derived from CD4+ or CD8+ T cells sorted from blood, sampled in a trial of the OX40 agonist ivuxolimab. The clonotype comes from an adult with an advanced solid tumor such as melanoma, head and neck, liver or kidney cancer.

CDR3 sequence reads: CASSGGGNYGYTF. CDR3 bases: TGTGCCAGCAGCGGTGGGGGGAACTATGGCTACACCTTC. The rearrangement joins TRBV7-9 to TRBJ1-2, with a possible D match to TRBD1 (5 bases). The CDR3 sequence is 13 residues long. Trimming stripped 5 bases from V and 2 bases from J, with 9 bases between. Germline CDR1 reads SEHNR; CDR2 reads FQNEAQ (reference sequence).